This T cell receptor (beta chain) is from a study of cytomegalovirus exposure and HLA in healthy donors. V was trimmed by 3 bases and J by 5 bases, leaving 16 bases between them. The CDR3 has 15 residues. Germline V CDR1 and CDR2: SGHTA, FQGNSA. Primers included in the PCR were 60 Vbeta and 13 Jbeta primers. TCRdb's table, derived via immunoSEQ multiplex PCR, lists solely in-frame clones and lacks some. The repertoire holds about 160,000 clones, with just under 80% as singletons. Sequencing used PBMCs. The genes are TRBV7-2 and TRBJ2-5; no clear D. The clonotype comes from a woman in her 40s in good health and CMV-seropositive. In nucleotides, the CDR3 is TGTGCCAGCAGCTTTAGGAGCGCCAGCCCGGAGACCCAGTACTTC. Translated: CASSFRSASPETQYF.